This passage covers 20 T cell receptor beta chains from one sample sequenced in a study of T cell repertoires in cytomegalovirus infection. For these receptors, no antigen is known. MiXCR, run by TCRdb on the reads, gives a single entry per CDR3 protein. The repertoire consists of 380,000 or so distinct CDR3 sequences, with about 34% occurring once and the leading ten covering approximately 12%. The sample in question was cultured PBMCs, obtained from culture after CMV antigen stimulation. Receptors were obtained from a human donor in good health (CMV status not recorded). Some clones in this sample may be carry-over from other donors' samples.

As to this clonotype: Possible read error: a much larger clone is one base away. J is TRBJ2-1 and V is TRBV7-2; no definite D call. Trimming took 1 base from V and 5 from J, leaving 9 bases between them. Germline V gives CDR1 SGHTA, CDR2 FQGNSA. CDR3 length equals 14 residues. CDR3 nucleotide sequence: TGTGCCAGCAGCTTAGAGGAGTGGAACAATGAGCAGTTCTTC. Amino acid sequence: CASSLEEWNNEQFF.

This rearrangement joins TRBV7-8 to TRBJ1-1; D remains ambiguous. CDR3 length equals 15 residues. Germline V gene data show CDR1 as SGHVS and CDR2 as FQNEAQ. The ends were cut back, 5 bases at V and 1 base at J, with 14 bases in the middle. The CDR3: CASSPRRASNTEAFF. The CDR3 DNA reads as TGTGCCAGCAGCCCCAGACGGGCATCGAACACTGAAGCTTTCTTT.

Concerning this clonotype itself: With a much larger clone just one base away, this may be a read error. The chain employs TRBV6-2 or TRBV6-3 and TRBJ2-1; a possible D gene is TRBD1 (5 bases). Germline V gene lookup returns CDR1 MNHEY and CDR2 SVGEGT. V lost 6 bases, J lost 8 bases, and 8 bases lay in between. There are 11 residues in the CDR3. The CDR3 protein is CASRQVYEQFF. In DNA, the CDR3 is TGTGCCAGCAGACAGGTCTATGAGCAGTTCTTC.

This clonotype was observed at least ten times. The chain carries TRBV7-2 and TRBJ2-1; the D is unclear. This CDR3 spans 17 amino acids. CDR1 and CDR2 (germline): SGHTA, FQGNSA. Trimming took off 0 bases at V and 4 bases at J, with 16 bases between the two ends. The CDR3 DNA sequence: TGTGCCAGCAGCTTAGCCCCCGTGGGCGGAGAATACAATGAGCAGTTCTTC. Protein: CASSLAPVGGEYNEQFF.

This clonotype was observed a few times. The chain joins TRBV7-2 to TRBJ1-2; 9 bases are shared with TRBD1. CDR1 SGHTA and CDR2 FQGNSA come from the germline V gene. The CDR3 sequence is 17 residues long. V dropped 6 bases and J dropped 7; count of bases not matched to a gene: 18. CDR3 sequence (DNA): TGTGCCAGCAGTTTCCCCGGGACAGGGCTCAAGCGGGGTGGCTACACCTTC. It yields the protein CASSFPGTGLKRGGYTF.

This sequence joins TRBV19 and TRBJ1-5; D is unclear. V lost 5 bases to trimming and J lost 6 bases, with 11 bases between them. Germline V gene sequence: CDR1 LNHDA, CDR2 SQIVND (reference sequence). This CDR3 is built from 13 residues. The DNA of the CDR3 is TGTGCCAGTAGTTATGACCGATTTCAGCCCCAGCATTTT. Protein product: CASSYDRFQPQHF.

The genes are TRBV4-1 and TRBJ1-1, with 7 bases aligning to TRBD1. The CDR3 covers 14 residues. J was trimmed by 11 bases and V by 4 bases; bases with no gene match: 13. Germline-derived CDR1 and CDR2 are MGHRA and YSYEKL. The CDR3 here is CASSPLGQRPWAFF. The DNA of the CDR3 is TGCGCCAGCAGCCCCCTGGGACAGAGACCTTGGGCTTTCTTT.

Turning to this clonotype: This sequence may be a read error, since a much larger clone differs from it by one base. CDR3 sequence reads: CASSYFTGELFF. CDR3 DNA: TGTGCCAGCAGTTACTTCACCGGGGAGCTGTTTTTT. The chain recombines TRBV6-5 with TRBJ2-2, with D uncertain. The V gene's germline CDR1 is MNHEY and CDR2 SVGAGI. The CDR3 loop spans 12 amino acids. V lost 1 base and J lost 4, with 1 base in between.

This clonotype was observed a few times. V is TRBV27 and J is TRBJ2-3; TRBD2 aligns across 11 bases. The V and J ends lost 6 bases and 3 bases, in that order; junction bases with no gene match: 5. This CDR3 is 15 amino acids long. The germline gives CDR1 MNHEY, CDR2 SMNVEV (reference sequence). The CDR3 loop is CASSASGRQTDTQYF. CDR3 DNA sequence: TGTGCCAGCAGCGCTAGCGGGAGGCAAACAGATACGCAGTATTTT.

This rearrangement joins TRBV29-1 to TRBJ1-3; no firm D call. The V end was cut by 3 bases, the J end by 4 bases, with 10 bases between. CDR3 length: 13 residues. From germline, CDR1 is SQVTM and CDR2 ANQGSEA. The CDR3 nucleotides read TGCAGCGTTGAGAGGGAGGAAGGAAACACCATATATTTT. This encodes CSVEREEGNTIYF.

The genes are TRBV6-5 and TRBJ2-1, with TRBD2 matching 10 bases. The CDR3 runs to 15 residues. The germline gives CDR1 MNHEY, CDR2 SVGAGI. The J segment lost 7 bases and the V segment lost 6 bases, leaving 9 bases of the junction unmatched. DNA for the CDR3: TGTGCCAGCAGACGAGCGGGAGGGCCGATTAATGAGCAGTTCTTC. Translating gives CASRRAGGPINEQFF.

This clonotype was picked up many times. J is TRBJ1-5 and V is TRBV7-2; unclear D gene. The CDR3 runs to 13 residues. Trimming took off 6 bases at V and 0 bases at J, with 6 bases between the two ends. The germline gives CDR1 SGHTA, CDR2 FQGNSA. CDR3 sequence: CASSSNSNQPQHF. CDR3 bases: TGTGCCAGCAGTTCGAATAGCAATCAGCCCCAGCATTTT.

The chain carries TRBV7-4 and TRBJ1-3; 7 nucleotides align to TRBD1. CDR3 length: 16 residues. Germline CDR1 is SGHVT and CDR2 is SQSDAQ. Trimming took 3 bases from V and 0 from J; bases not matched to a gene: 5. The CDR3 reads CASSFGQAFSGNTIYF. CDR3 nucleotide sequence: TGTGCCAGCAGCTTCGGACAGGCGTTCTCTGGAAACACCATATATTTT.

This clonotype has ten or more counts. CDR3 DNA sequence: TGTGCCAGCAGCTTAGTCTGGAGTACCGCCGGGGAGCTGTTTTTT. Its translation is CASSLVWSTAGELFF. This chain links TRBV7-8 with TRBJ2-2; D ambiguous. Germline CDR1 and CDR2: SGHVS and FQNEAQ. V was pared by 1 base and J by 6 bases, with 12 bases between. The CDR3 loop spans 15 amino acids.

The V gene is TRBV4-1, the J gene TRBJ2-3, with a weak D call TRBD2 (5 bases). Germline V gene data show CDR1 as MGHRA and CDR2 as YSYEKL. V was trimmed by 3 bases and J by 3 bases, leaving 16 bases between them. The CDR3 loop spans 16 amino acids. CDR3 nucleotide sequence: TGCGCCAGCAGCCAGGAGAGGGTAGTATGGACAGATACGCAGTATTTT. Translated, it gives CASSQERVVWTDTQYF.

The CDR3 DNA reads as TGTGCCAGCAGCTTAGCGGGGGCCTGGACTGAAGCTTTCTTT. Translating it yields CASSLAGAWTEAFF. The chain joins TRBV7-2 to TRBJ1-1, with D possibly being TRBD1 (6 bases). CDR1 SGHTA and CDR2 FQGNSA come from the germline V gene. CDR3 length: 14 residues. V lost 0 bases and J 5 bases, leaving 10 bases between the germline ends. The full variable domain, its missing parts supplied by reference TRBV7-2 and TRBJ1-1, is GAGVSQSPSNKVTEKGKDVELRCDPISGHTALYWYRQSLGQGLEFLIYFQGNSAPDKSGLPSDRFSAERTGGSVSTLTIQRTQQEDSAVYLCASSLAGAWTEAFFGQGTRLTVV.

The rearrangement links TRBV3-1 to TRBJ2-7, with D possibly TRBD2 on 6 matching bases. This CDR3 comprises 13 residues. V was pared by 0 bases and J by 5 bases, with 8 bases between. Germline V gives CDR1 LGHDT, CDR2 YNNKEL (reference sequence). CDR3 amino acids: CASSQEGGDEQYF. The CDR3 DNA sequence: TGTGCCAGCAGCCAAGAGGGCGGGGACGAGCAGTACTTC.

This chain connects TRBV28 to TRBJ2-1, with D possibly TRBD2 on 6 matching bases. Trimming removed 2 bases at V and 5 bases at J, with 16 bases between. Germline V gene data show CDR1 as MDHEN and CDR2 as SYDVKM. CDR3 length: 16 residues. The CDR3: CASSLQWQRVNNEQFF. Here the CDR3 DNA reads TGTGCCAGCAGTTTACAGTGGCAGCGGGTAAACAATGAGCAGTTCTTC.

This chain joins TRBV7-6 and TRBJ1-3; 7 bases align to TRBD1. V shed 5 bases, J shed 6 bases, and the junction held 4 bases outside the gene matches. CDR1 and CDR2 from the germline V gene are SGHVS and FNYEAQ. This CDR3 region has 13 residues. CDR3 loop: CASSQTGVNTIYF. In nucleotides, the CDR3 is TGTGCCAGCAGCCAAACAGGGGTAAACACCATATATTTT. Together with reference TRBV7-6 and TRBJ1-3, the CDR3 gives the full variable domain: GAGVSQSPRYKVTKRGQDVALRCDPISGHVSLYWYRQALGQGPEFLTYFNYEAQQDKSGLPNDRFSAERPEGSISTLTIQRTEQRDSAMYRCASSQTGVNTIYFGEGSWLTVV.

V and J are TRBV5-6 and TRBJ1-2; TRBD1 is a possible D gene (5 bases). Germline V gene sequence: CDR1 SGHDT, CDR2 YYEEEE. The V end lost 0 bases, the J end lost 4 bases, and 10 bases lay between the germline ends. The CDR3 length is 14 residues. CDR3 DNA: TGTGCCAGCAGCTTGGACGGGGCGGGCTATGGCTACACCTTC. Translation: CASSLDGAGYGYTF.